A selection of T cell receptor beta chains follows, all from one sample in a study of blood T cell repertoires in COVID-19. The protocol was immunoSEQ multiplex PCR, while the TCRdb copy is restricted to in-frame clones and leaves out a portion. The data contain around 140,000 clones, 80% of them seen just once; the ten biggest clones take up 3% to 4.5%. Sequenced material: peripheral blood. Source of these receptors: a man between 65 and 85 years old who had recovered from COVID-19. Both conserved end residues are part of each CDR3. D genes are given only for firm matches. Clone size is given for some rows only: seen once, a few or many times, or a class if the clone is expanded.

D gene: TRBD2
J gene: TRBJ2-7
V gene: TRBV10-2
clone size: NA
CDR3 protein: CASSPRTSGRNEQYF
CDR3 DNA: TGCGCCAGCAGCCCACGGACTAGCGGGAGAAACGAGCAGTACTTC

D gene: NA
J gene: TRBJ2-7
V gene: TRBV5-6
clone size: NA
CDR3 protein: CASSLVTSSSYEQYF
CDR3 DNA: TGTGCCAGCAGCTTGGTAACTAGCAGCTCCTACGAGCAGTACTTC

D gene: TRBD2
J gene: TRBJ2-1
V gene: TRBV6-5
clone size: few
CDR3 protein: CASGGLAGGRSEQFF
CDR3 DNA: TGTGCCAGCGGAGGACTAGCGGGGGGCCGCAGTGAGCAGTTCTTC

D gene: NA
J gene: TRBJ2-5
V gene: TRBV13
clone size: NA
CDR3 protein: CASSLGGRGLTQYF
CDR3 DNA: TGTGCCAGCAGCTTAGGCGGCAGGGGTCTGACCCAGTACTTC

D gene: NA
J gene: TRBJ2-1
V gene: TRBV12-5
clone size: NA
CDR3 protein: CASGLTGSRRNEQFF
CDR3 DNA: TGTGCTAGTGGTTTGACAGGGTCTCGCCGGAATGAGCAGTTCTTC

D gene: TRBD2
J gene: TRBJ2-1
V gene: TRBV5-1
clone size: NA
CDR3 protein: CASSLYLAGNNEQFF
CDR3 DNA: TGCGCCAGCAGCTTGTACCTAGCGGGTAACAATGAGCAGTTCTTC

D gene: NA
J gene: TRBJ1-5
V gene: TRBV18
clone size: NA
CDR3 protein: CASSPADSDQPQHF
CDR3 DNA: TGTGCCAGCTCACCTGCGGACTCGGATCAGCCCCAGCATTTT

D gene: TRBD2
J gene: TRBJ2-7
V gene: TRBV7-9
clone size: NA
CDR3 protein: CASSPGTSGRQYF
CDR3 DNA: TGTGCCAGCAGCCCCGGGACTAGCGGGAGGCAGTACTTC

D gene: TRBD1
J gene: TRBJ2-7
V gene: TRBV13
clone size: NA
CDR3 protein: CASSLGGQGSYEQYF
CDR3 DNA: TGTGCCAGCAGCTTAGGGGGACAGGGGTCCTACGAGCAGTACTTC

D gene: TRBD2
J gene: TRBJ2-7
V gene: TRBV4-1
clone size: NA
CDR3 protein: CASSHGSSGHYEQYF
CDR3 DNA: TGCGCCAGCAGCCATGGCAGTAGCGGGCACTACGAGCAGTACTTC

D gene: TRBD1
J gene: TRBJ2-3
V gene: TRBV5-1
clone size: NA
CDR3 protein: CASSFWTGGTDTQYF
CDR3 DNA: TGCGCCAGCAGCTTCTGGACAGGTGGGACAGATACGCAGTATTTT

D gene: NA
J gene: TRBJ1-1
V gene: TRBV4-1
clone size: NA
CDR3 protein: CASSQVFPGTEAFF
CDR3 DNA: TGCGCCAGCAGCCAAGTGTTCCCAGGCACTGAAGCTTTCTTT

D gene: TRBD1
J gene: TRBJ1-1
V gene: TRBV15
clone size: NA
CDR3 protein: CATSSKTGVTEAFF
CDR3 DNA: TGTGCCACCAGCAGCAAGACAGGGGTGACTGAAGCTTTCTTT

D gene: TRBD1
J gene: TRBJ2-2
V gene: TRBV7-9
clone size: NA
CDR3 protein: CASSFDRDTGELFF
CDR3 DNA: TGTGCCAGCAGCTTTGACAGGGACACCGGGGAGCTGTTTTTT

D gene: TRBD2
J gene: TRBJ2-7
V gene: TRBV27
clone size: NA
CDR3 protein: CASSRTSNPREQYF
CDR3 DNA: TGTGCCAGCAGTCGGACTAGCAACCCGCGGGAGCAGTACTTC

D gene: NA
J gene: TRBJ2-1
V gene: TRBV6-1
clone size: NA
CDR3 protein: CASSEARRLWDTVEQFF
CDR3 DNA: TGTGCCAGCAGTGAAGCTAGGCGATTATGGGACACGGTGGAGCAGTTCTTC

D gene: TRBD1
J gene: TRBJ1-1
V gene: TRBV6-5
clone size: NA
CDR3 protein: CASSTTRTGGPEAFF
CDR3 DNA: TGTGCCAGCAGTACTACACGGACAGGGGGTCCTGAAGCTTTCTTT

D gene: TRBD1
J gene: TRBJ1-6
V gene: TRBV30
clone size: few
CDR3 protein: CAWWSGGARSPLHF
CDR3 DNA: TGTGCCTGGTGGTCAGGGGGCGCCCGTTCACCCCTCCACTTT

D gene: NA
J gene: TRBJ2-7
V gene: TRBV10-3
clone size: NA
CDR3 protein: CAISDGGRYEQYF
CDR3 DNA: TGTGCCATCAGTGATGGGGGGAGATACGAGCAGTACTTC

D gene: TRBD2
J gene: TRBJ2-1
V gene: TRBV15
clone size: NA
CDR3 protein: CATSSFLAGSSHNEQFF
CDR3 DNA: TGTGCCACCAGCTCATTCCTAGCGGGAAGTTCCCACAATGAGCAGTTCTTC

D gene: NA
J gene: TRBJ2-3
V gene: TRBV3-1/TRBV3-2
clone size: NA
CDR3 protein: CASSQERASTDTQYF
CDR3 DNA: TGTGCCAGCAGCCAAGAACGAGCCTCCACAGATACGCAGTATTTT

D gene: TRBD2
J gene: TRBJ2-7
V gene: TRBV6-5
clone size: NA
CDR3 protein: CASTGTSDEQYF
CDR3 DNA: TGTGCCTCAACCGGGACTAGCGACGAGCAGTACTTC

D gene: TRBD2
J gene: TRBJ2-1
V gene: TRBV6-5
clone size: NA
CDR3 protein: CASNSGRTYNEQFF
CDR3 DNA: TGTGCCAGCAATAGCGGGAGAACCTACAATGAGCAGTTCTTC

D gene: NA
J gene: TRBJ2-3
V gene: TRBV6-1
clone size: many
CDR3 protein: CASSEDPGADTQYF
CDR3 DNA: TGTGCCAGCAGTGAAGATCCGGGGGCAGATACGCAGTATTTT

D gene: NA
J gene: TRBJ1-4
V gene: TRBV2
clone size: NA
CDR3 protein: CASSEGRVGEKLFF
CDR3 DNA: TGTGCCAGCAGTGAGGGCAGGGTCGGGGAAAAACTGTTTTTT

D gene: NA
J gene: TRBJ1-4
V gene: TRBV4-3
clone size: NA
CDR3 protein: CASSQDFSGAEKLFF
CDR3 DNA: TGCGCCAGCAGCCAAGATTTCTCAGGCGCCGAAAAACTGTTTTTT

D gene: NA
J gene: TRBJ2-7
V gene: TRBV7-9
clone size: NA
CDR3 protein: CALSGTSGAPAYEQYF
CDR3 DNA: TGTGCCTTATCCGGGACATCGGGTGCTCCGGCCTACGAGCAGTACTTC

D gene: NA
J gene: TRBJ2-7
V gene: TRBV2
clone size: few
CDR3 protein: CAPEGEGPYEQYF
CDR3 DNA: TGTGCCCCCGAGGGGGAGGGACCCTACGAGCAGTACTTC

D gene: TRBD1
J gene: TRBJ2-2
V gene: TRBV20-1
clone size: once
CDR3 protein: CSASGQGARTGELFF
CDR3 DNA: TGCAGTGCGAGTGGACAGGGGGCACGAACCGGGGAGCTGTTTTTT

D gene: NA
J gene: TRBJ2-7
V gene: TRBV5-6
clone size: few
CDR3 protein: CASSFAPGEFYEQYF
CDR3 DNA: TGTGCCAGCAGCTTCGCCCCAGGGGAATTCTACGAGCAGTACTTC

D gene: TRBD1
J gene: TRBJ2-3
V gene: TRBV20-1
clone size: once
CDR3 protein: CSASQGADTQYF
CDR3 DNA: TGCAGTGCTAGTCAGGGGGCAGATACGCAGTATTTT

D gene: TRBD1
J gene: TRBJ2-1
V gene: TRBV11-3
clone size: NA
CDR3 protein: CASSLDVNEGAQDEQFF
CDR3 DNA: TGTGCCAGCAGCTTAGACGTGAATGAGGGGGCGCAGGATGAGCAGTTCTTC

D gene: NA
J gene: TRBJ2-5
V gene: TRBV29-1
clone size: NA
CDR3 protein: CSVDVNGDLAAQYF
CDR3 DNA: TGCAGCGTTGATGTCAACGGGGACTTAGCGGCCCAGTACTTC

D gene: TRBD2
J gene: TRBJ2-7
V gene: TRBV27
clone size: NA
CDR3 protein: CASSAIFSGKGSGYEQYF
CDR3 DNA: TGTGCCAGCAGTGCCATCTTTAGCGGGAAGGGGTCGGGCTACGAGCAGTACTTC

D gene: TRBD2
J gene: TRBJ2-2
V gene: TRBV7-2
clone size: NA
CDR3 protein: CASSFGLAGLVSLAGELFF
CDR3 DNA: TGTGCCAGCAGCTTTGGACTAGCGGGATTAGTTAGTTTGGCCGGGGAGCTGTTTTTT

D gene: TRBD2
J gene: TRBJ2-5
V gene: TRBV5-4
clone size: few
CDR3 protein: CASSLPSGRAQETQYF
CDR3 DNA: TGTGCCAGCAGCTTACCTAGCGGGAGGGCCCAAGAGACCCAGTACTTC

D gene: NA
J gene: TRBJ2-7
V gene: TRBV5-4
clone size: many
CDR3 protein: CASSSDYEQYF
CDR3 DNA: TGTGCCAGCAGCTCAGACTACGAGCAGTACTTC

D gene: TRBD1
J gene: TRBJ2-3
V gene: TRBV5-1
clone size: NA
CDR3 protein: CASSLTGASTDTQYF
CDR3 DNA: TGCGCCAGCAGCCTTACAGGGGCTAGCACAGATACGCAGTATTTT

D gene: TRBD2
J gene: TRBJ2-2
V gene: TRBV27
clone size: NA
CDR3 protein: CASSLTSGRNTGELFF
CDR3 DNA: TGTGCCAGCAGTTTGACTAGCGGGAGGAACACCGGGGAGCTGTTTTTT

D gene: TRBD1
J gene: TRBJ2-4
V gene: TRBV20-1
clone size: few
CDR3 protein: CTRGSSIQYF
CDR3 DNA: TGCACCAGGGGGTCTAGCATTCAGTACTTC

D gene: NA
J gene: TRBJ1-5
V gene: TRBV9
clone size: NA
CDR3 protein: CASSPGLNQPQHF
CDR3 DNA: TGTGCCAGCAGCCCAGGGCTTAATCAGCCCCAGCATTTT